Listed here are 27 T cell receptor beta chains from one sample, sequenced in a study of cytomegalovirus exposure and HLA in healthy donors. The PCR ran on 60 Vbeta and 13 Jbeta primers. Using immunoSEQ multiplex PCR, the repertoire was profiled, and TCRdb retains in-frame clones only, with some absent. The table lists around 63,000 clones, 79% of them singletons. The specimen was PBMCs. The receptors here all came from a woman aged 25 to 39 in good health and CMV-seronegative.

About this clone: Given the absence of the conserved phenylalanine or tryptophan at the CDR3 end, a read error is likely. The chain recombines TRBV11-3 with TRBJ1-1; D unclear. This CDR3 is built from 14 residues. Trimming stripped 5 bases from V and 8 bases from J, with 18 bases between. CDR1 is SGHNT, CDR2 YENEEA, per germline. CDR3 protein: CASSPRRGSVEAFS. The CDR3 DNA reads as TGTGCCAGCAGCCCCCGTCGCGGGAGCGTCGAAGCTTTCTCT.

The chain recombines TRBV4-3 with TRBJ1-5; D is undetermined. The V gene's germline CDR1 is LGHNA and CDR2 YSLEER. With 0 bases removed from V and 2 bases from J, the gap between germline ends came to 11 bases. The CDR3 runs to 16 residues. The CDR3 DNA follows: TGCGCCAGCAGCCAAGATTTCGAGGCGGGCAATCAGCCCCAGCATTTT. This codes for CASSQDFEAGNQPQHF.

The rearrangement links TRBV27 to TRBJ2-1; 7 bases are shared with TRBD2. The CDR3 sequence is 15 residues long. From germline, CDR1 is MNHEY and CDR2 SMNVEV (reference sequence). The V gene end was trimmed by 6 bases and the J gene end by 10 bases; junction bases not matched to a gene: 15. CDR3 nucleotides: TGTGCCAGCAGCTGGACTAGTGCGACTGAGTTAGAGCAGTTCTTC. This translates into CASSWTSATELEQFF.

The chain couples TRBV5-4 to TRBJ2-1; 11 nucleotides align to TRBD2. The CDR3 runs 14 residues. In germline, CDR1 is SGHNT, CDR2 YYREEE (reference sequence). Unmatched junction bases numbered 5, after V lost 5 bases and J lost 7 bases. The CDR3 DNA is TGTGCCAGCAGTTCTAGCGGGGGGCTTAATGAGCAGTTCTTC. This encodes CASSSSGGLNEQFF.

The V and J genes are TRBV9 and TRBJ1-1, with D possibly being TRBD1 (6 bases). V was trimmed by 4 bases and J by 3 bases, leaving 13 bases between them. CDR3 length: 14 residues. The V gene's germline CDR1 is SGDLS and CDR2 YYNGEE. The CDR3 sequence is CASSRGGLDTEAFF. The CDR3 region has the DNA TGTGCCAGCAGCCGAGGGGGTTTGGACACTGAAGCTTTCTTT.

This chain uses TRBV9 with TRBJ2-7; D is unclear. The CDR3 spans 11 residues. V gave up 0 bases and J gave up 3 bases, with 1 base separating them. Germline loops: CDR1 SGDLS, CDR2 YYNGEE. CDR3 DNA: TGTGCCAGCAGCGTAGACTACGAGCAGTACGTC. It encodes CASSVDYEQYV.

The rearrangement uses TRBV5-6 and TRBJ1-2, with a tentative D call TRBD1 (5 bases). V was trimmed by 0 bases and J by 1 base, leaving 10 bases between them. This CDR3 is built from 15 residues. Germline CDR1 and CDR2: SGHDT and YYEEEE. CDR3 in DNA: TGTGCCAGCAGCTTGGACCGGGGGGTTAACTATGGCTACACCTTC. Its protein product is CASSLDRGVNYGYTF. Full variable domain (rest looked up from reference TRBV5-6 and TRBJ1-2): DAGVTQSPTHLIKTRGQQVTLRCSPKSGHDTVSWYQQALGQGPQFIFQYYEEEERQRGNFPDRFSGHQFPNYSSELNVNALLLGDSALYLCASSLDRGVNYGYTFGSGTRLTVV.

The chain combines TRBV5-6 with TRBJ1-1; a possible D gene is TRBD1 (6 bases). V gave up 7 bases and J gave up 0 bases, with 13 bases separating them. The CDR3 runs to 14 residues. Germline V lookup: CDR1 SGHDT, CDR2 YYEEEE. CDR3 residues: CASGRGRMNTEAFF. For the CDR3, the DNA is TGTGCCAGCGGCAGGGGACGGATGAACACTGAAGCTTTCTTT.

This clone appeared once. This chain joins TRBV7-2 and TRBJ2-3; TRBD2 matches 7 bases. This CDR3 contains 15 residues. Trimming took 5 bases from V and 5 from J; bases not matched to a gene: 10. CDR1 SGHTA and CDR2 FQGNSA come from the germline V gene. CDR3 residues: CASSQQSGKEDTQYF. CDR3 nucleotides: TGTGCCAGCAGCCAACAAAGCGGGAAGGAAGATACGCAGTATTTT.

This chain links TRBV30 with TRBJ1-4; D call uncertain. Germline CDR1 and CDR2: GTSNPN and SVGIG (reference sequence). CDR3 length: 12 residues. Trimming took 2 bases from V and 4 from J, leaving 5 bases between them. The CDR3 region has the DNA TGTGCCTGGAGTTCAGTTAATGAAAAACTGTTTTTT. This sequence encodes CAWSSVNEKLFF.

The chain employs TRBV5-1 and TRBJ2-5; tentatively, D is TRBD2 (6 bases). V lost 4 bases, J lost 14 bases, and 24 bases lay in between. This CDR3 comprises 14 residues. Looked up from germline, CDR1 is SGHRS and CDR2 is YFSETQ. CDR3 coding DNA: TGCGCCAGCAGCCCCGGAGACGGGGGTAGCCTCACTTACTTC. The encoded protein is CASSPGDGGSLTYF.

The rearrangement uses TRBV5-1 and TRBJ1-5; D perhaps matches TRBD1 (6 bases). Trimming left V 0 bases short and J 6 bases short, with 13 bases between. Germline loops: CDR1 SGHRS, CDR2 YFSETQ. This CDR3 spans 15 amino acids. The DNA for the CDR3 is TGCGCCAGCAGCTTGGTATCAGGGGCAGGTCAGCCCCAGCATTTT. This gives the protein CASSLVSGAGQPQHF.

This clone was counted a few times. The J gene is TRBJ2-3, the V gene TRBV6-5, with 13 bases that match TRBD2. The V segment lost 2 bases and the J segment 4 bases; nucleotides outside the gene matches: 0. Germline-derived CDR1 and CDR2 are MNHEY and SVGAGI. CDR3 length: 15 amino acids. In DNA, the CDR3 is TGTGCCAGCAGTTACGGGACTAGCGGGGCAGATACGCAGTATTTT. It translates to CASSYGTSGADTQYF.

The rearrangement joins TRBV19 to TRBJ1-5; tentative D call: TRBD1 (5 bases). V dropped 3 bases and J dropped 0 bases, with 9 bases sitting between them. CDR3 length: 15 residues. CDR1 LNHDA and CDR2 SQIVND come from the germline V gene (reference sequence). CDR3 residues: CASSIQGFSNQPQHF. In DNA form, the CDR3 reads TGTGCCAGTAGTATTCAGGGTTTTAGCAATCAGCCCCAGCATTTT.

Concerning this clone: Other DNA sequences in the sample encode the same CDR3. The chain recombines TRBV19 with TRBJ2-5; TRBD1 aligns across 8 bases. After removal of 3 bases from V and 4 bases from J, the junction contained 1 base not matched to a gene. CDR3 length: 13 amino acids. The germline V gene has CDR1 LNHDA and CDR2 SQIVND (reference sequence). The CDR3 sequence: CASSIGQGETQYF. CDR3 nucleotide sequence: TGTGCCAGTAGTATTGGACAGGGAGAGACCCAGTACTTC.

This sequence joins TRBV19 and TRBJ2-2; D not resolved. Trimming took off 7 bases at V and 5 bases at J, with 14 bases between the two ends. Germline CDR1 is LNHDA and CDR2 is SQIVND (reference sequence). This CDR3 has 14 residues. In DNA form, the CDR3 reads TGTGCCAGTATCAGGCTGGTTGGGACCGGGGAGCTGTTTTTT. Its protein is CASIRLVGTGELFF.

A note on this clone: The germline gene is not matched at one end of the junction; a read error may be the cause. The V gene is TRBV5-6, the J gene TRBJ1-4, with TRBD1 matching 7 bases. The CDR3 has 16 amino acids. In germline, CDR1 is SGHDT, CDR2 YYEEEE. CDR3 amino acids: CASSLARGTTNESPLF. CDR3 sequence (DNA): TGTGCCAGCAGCTTGGCCAGGGGGACAACTAATGAATCACCCCTTTTT.

This chain links TRBV29-1 with TRBJ2-7; a weak D match, TRBD1 (5 bases). Germline V gene data show CDR1 as SQVTM and CDR2 as ANQGSEA. Trimming pared 4 bases from V and 1 base from J, leaving 11 bases between. This CDR3 comprises 13 residues. CDR3 region: CSVAPDSSYEQYF. The CDR3 nucleotides are TGCAGCGTTGCTCCCGACAGTTCCTACGAGCAGTACTTC.

J is TRBJ2-6 and V is TRBV5-1; 12 bases fit TRBD1. With V trimmed by 2 bases and J by 2 bases, 2 bases remained unmatched. Germline V gene sequence: CDR1 SGHRS, CDR2 YFSETQ. The CDR3 contains 17 residues. CDR3 sequence: CASSFGTGGAGANVLTF. The CDR3 DNA is TGCGCCAGCAGCTTCGGGACAGGGGGCGCTGGGGCCAACGTCCTGACTTTC.

The CDR3 sequence: CASSPLVQGSDGYTF. As DNA, the CDR3 is TGTGCCAGCTCACCCTTGGTACAGGGGAGCGATGGCTACACCTTC. The rearrangement uses TRBV18 and TRBJ1-2; 7 positions agree with TRBD1. The CDR3 runs to 15 residues. CDR1 KGHSH and CDR2 LQKENI come from the germline V gene. J gave up 6 bases and V 3 bases, and 10 bases lay outside the gene matches.

The chain uses TRBV13 and TRBJ2-7; TRBD2 agrees at 9 bases. V was clipped by 0 bases and J by 3 bases; unmatched bases: 6. Per the germline V gene, CDR1 is PRHDT and CDR2 is FYEKMQ (reference sequence). The CDR3 has 16 residues. The CDR3: CASSLGGAGGGYEQYV. The CDR3 bases are TGTGCCAGCAGCTTAGGCGGGGCGGGAGGGGGCTACGAGCAGTACGTC.

This rearrangement joins TRBV30 to TRBJ1-5; no clear D. Trimming removed 3 bases from V and 2 bases from J, with 8 bases in between. The CDR3 extends over 13 amino acids. The germline gives CDR1 GTSNPN, CDR2 SVGIG (reference sequence). The CDR3 reads CAWSREGNQPQHF. The CDR3 DNA reads TGTGCCTGGAGCCGTGAGGGCAATCAGCCCCAGCATTTT.

This sequence joins TRBV30 and TRBJ1-2; 11 bases fit TRBD1. In germline, CDR1 is GTSNPN, CDR2 SVGIG (reference sequence). The CDR3 contains 14 residues. J lost 8 bases, V lost 1 base, and 6 bases had no gene match. CDR3: CAWSGTRTGGGYTF. The CDR3 region has the DNA TGTGCCTGGAGTGGGACTCGGACAGGGGGCGGCTACACCTTC.

The gene calls are TRBV6-5 and TRBJ2-2, with TRBD1 matching over 10 bases. Germline-derived CDR1 and CDR2 are MNHEY and SVGAGI. Losses at the gene ends were 5 bases for V and 6 bases for J; bases not matched to a gene: 3. The CDR3 is made up of 14 amino acids. This CDR3 reads CASSTGQGSGELFF. The CDR3 region has the DNA TGTGCCAGCAGTACGGGACAGGGGTCCGGGGAGCTGTTTTTT.

V is TRBV21-1 and J is TRBJ1-2; TRBD1, the D gene given by the table, was not confirmed from the DNA. TRBV21-1 is listed as a pseudogene. The CDR3 totals 18 residues. CDR3 protein: CARPPDLDRELYNYGYTF. In nucleotides, the CDR3 is TGTGCTAGACCTCCTGATCTGGACAGGGAGCTATATAACTATGGCTACACCTTC.

The gene calls are TRBV7-9 and TRBJ2-3; a possible D gene is TRBD2 (5 bases). The CDR3 extends over 16 amino acids. The germline V gene encodes CDR1 SEHNR and CDR2 FQNEAQ (reference sequence). With 1 base removed from V and 3 bases from J, the gap between germline ends came to 14 bases. The CDR3 region is CASSLGDGVRTDTQYF. The CDR3 nucleotides read TGTGCCAGCAGCTTAGGAGACGGGGTAAGGACAGATACGCAGTATTTT. Full variable domain (remainder filled in from reference TRBV7-9 and TRBJ2-3): DTGVSQNPRHKITKRGQNVTFRCDPISEHNRLYWYRQTLGQGPEFLTYFQNEAQLEKSRLLSDRFSAERPKGSFSTLEIQRTEQGDSAMYLCASSLGDGVRTDTQYFGPGTRLTVL.

The chain joins TRBV7-3 to TRBJ2-5, with D possibly being TRBD2 (6 bases). Germline CDR1 SGHTA, CDR2 FQGTGA. The CDR3 is made up of 15 amino acids. Trimming left V 4 bases short and J 4 bases short, with 16 bases between. CDR3 nucleotide sequence: TGTGCCAGCAGCTCCGGGGGAGGCACCGCAGAGACCCAGTACTTC. Translated: CASSSGGGTAETQYF.